This paragraph reports one T cell receptor (beta chain). The target of this receptor is not known. No base quality values were provided; no much bigger clone lies one nucleotide off. The germline V gene (reference sequence) gives CDR1 as SGHKS and CDR2 as YYEKEE. Deletion took 4 bases off V and 3 bases off J, with a span of 14 bases between the germline ends. The CDR3 has 14 amino acids, counting the end cysteine and phenylalanine. Kept here is only the CDR3 DNA, which spans 42 bases and is read in frame from base 1. Library generation was performed with the immunoSEQ multiplex PCR assay. For most patients, high-throughput TCR-beta CDR3 sequencing of genomic DNA was performed by Adaptive Biotechnologies. From the authors' description of their analysis: Adaptive's ImmunoSEQ software supplied the TCR sequencing data for around 19 patients, while MiXCR and VDJtools were used to process three other patients. CDR3 nucleotide sequences shared by donor and recipient were removed because the origin of these sequences could not be assigned. Alloreactive clones required at least 2-fold expansion over unstimulated cells and minimum CFSE-low frequency of 0.002% (template counts) or 0.001% (read counts). Mappable clones were those detected in sequenced pre-transplant spleen, lymph node, or MLR CFSE-low populations of the donor or recipient. The cumulative frequency of alloreactive clones was calculated as a percentage of all sequences, weighted by copy number. Here the immuneACCESS table is served through TCRdb, limited to in-frame sequences with V and J called. Missing clones are a known gap in these copies; in checked studies unresolved V genes cover under half, and the rest lacks a known reason. V and J calls and clone size are copied from that table; D and trimming were computed from the DNA. This sample lists 1,500 or so clones; approximately 80% were detected once. 30% to 35% of the sample rests with the top ten.

Intraepithelial and lamina propria lymphocytes were isolated from graft specimens using dithiothreitol, EDTA incubations and collagenase D digestion. Serial intestinal graft biopsy specimens collected up to 600 days after transplant underwent bulk TCR-beta sequencing. The data belong to a study of graft-versus-host responses after intestinal transplantation (dated by TCRdb to the early 2020s). General notes on the study: The transplants that recipients got were multivisceral, liver-intestinal, or isolated intestinal. Every recipient was given anti-thymocyte globulin induction, then maintenance tacrolimus and steroids for about three years. After intestinal transplantation, graft-versus-host and host-versus-graft alloreactive T cell clones were followed in the graft, circulation and bone marrow using bulk TCR-beta CDR3 sequencing. To identify alloreactive clones, pre-transplant mixed lymphocyte reaction products were sequenced and compared with unstimulated pre-transplant donor and recipient T cells. A cohort of 20 to 25 intestinal transplant recipients, including one retransplant, was enrolled, and a few patients lacking pretransplant specimens were excluded. Donor T cell macrochimerism was defined as a peak of at least 4% donor T cells among recipient peripheral blood mononuclear cells. Samples from a few later patients were sequenced in-house on an Illumina MiSeq with MiXCR processing rather than by the commercial service. Summary of the overall study and its limitations: Early after transplant, peak levels of circulating GvH clones were found to be associated with declines in HvG clones. Conclusions were limited by the relatively low number and heterogeneity of intestinal transplant patients. High GvH to HvG T cell clonal ratios were observed in the allografts of patients with donor T cell macrochimerism. GvH clones turned up in recipient bone marrow, with some appearing earlier in ileal mucosa or blood, a pattern consistent with an intestinal mucosal origin.

The source material was ileum tissue, sampled approximately 540 days after transplant. The V and J segments used are TRBV5-5 and TRBJ2-7; the D gene is perhaps TRBD2, on 6 matching bases. The receptor was derived from a human patient who received an intestinal transplant, so some T cells may come from the graft donor. The CDR3 protein sequence reads: CASSDGGVFYEQYF. The DNA sequence is as follows: TGTGCCAGCAGCGACGGCGGGGTTTTCTACGAGCAGTACTTC.